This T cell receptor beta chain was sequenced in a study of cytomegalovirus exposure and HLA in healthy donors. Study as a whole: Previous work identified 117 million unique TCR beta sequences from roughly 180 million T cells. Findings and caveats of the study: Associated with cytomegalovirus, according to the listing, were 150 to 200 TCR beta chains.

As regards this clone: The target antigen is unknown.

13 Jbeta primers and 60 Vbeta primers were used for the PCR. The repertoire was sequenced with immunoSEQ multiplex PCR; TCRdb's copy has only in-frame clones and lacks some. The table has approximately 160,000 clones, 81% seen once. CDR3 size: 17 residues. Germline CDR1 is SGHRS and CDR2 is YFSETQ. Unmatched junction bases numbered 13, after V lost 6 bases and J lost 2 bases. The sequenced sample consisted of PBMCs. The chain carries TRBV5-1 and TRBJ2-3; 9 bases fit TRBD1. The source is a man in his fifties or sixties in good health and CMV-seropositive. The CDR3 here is CASNRVPGQGTTDTQYF. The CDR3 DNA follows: TGCGCCAGCAATCGGGTTCCAGGACAGGGGACCACAGATACGCAGTATTTT.